This T cell receptor beta chain was captured by sequencing in a study of T-cell reconstitution after alpha-beta-depleted transplantation in children. This clonotype occurred a few times. Antigen specificity is unknown. Unique molecular identifiers were incorporated into the prepared TCRbeta library. TCRdb analysed the PCR reads with MiXCR anew, one entry per CDR3 protein. Of about 200,000 distinct CDR3 sequences listed, around 8.4% are singletons. Broader study findings: Several hundred expanded graft clones reportedly gave rise to the alpha-beta T cells present about two months after transplant. Hyperexpanded clones declined; after one year, newly produced T cells mostly supplied diversity.

This CDR3 spans 14 amino acids. V was clipped by 5 bases and J by 7 bases, with 16 bases between them. The V gene is TRBV12-3 or TRBV12-4, the J gene TRBJ2-3; no reliable D call. This specimen was PBMCs, mostly from graft donor cells, taken 360 days after TCRalphabeta/CD19-depleted stem cell transplant. This receptor was identified in a male patient aged 2 to 10 who had a stem cell transplant for acute myeloid leukemia, so the T cells may come from the graft donor. CDR3 residues: CASSPPDGENTQYF. CDR3 nucleotides: TGTGCCAGCAGTCCGCCGGACGGAGAAAATACGCAGTATTTT.